These 17 T cell receptor beta chains came from one sample sequenced in a study of regulatory T cells in long-lasting Graves disease. In building TCR beta libraries, iRepertoire HTBI primers were used together with Arm-PCR of CDR3 regions. TCRdb re-called the multiplex PCR reads with MiXCR, one entry per CDR3 protein. Counted here are roughly 450,000 distinct CDR3 sequences, about 25% occurring once; the ten biggest clones make up roughly 30%. The sample's time point: persistent/refractory GD, antithyroid drugs over 5 years with positive TRAb. The TCR library was made from RNA extracted from PBMCs. This sample comprised peripheral blood mononuclear cells (PBMCs), obtained when the disease was refractory, from a patient treated with antithyroid drugs. The receptors come from a female donor with Graves disease.

This clonotype was seen more than once but under ten times. CDR3 protein: CASSQAPGADYGYTF. CDR3 in DNA: TGCGCCAGCAGCCAAGCCCCGGGGGCCGACTATGGCTACACCTTC. The chain employs TRBV4-1 and TRBJ1-2, with a weak D call TRBD1 (6 bases). V gave up 1 base and J gave up 3 bases, with 12 bases separating them. The germline CDR1 and CDR2 sequences are MGHRA and YSYEKL. There are 15 residues in the CDR3.

The chain combines TRBV7-2 with TRBJ2-4, with TRBD2 as a possible D gene (5 bases). Per germline, CDR1 SGHTA and CDR2 FQGNSA. This CDR3 is 15 amino acids long. V lost 4 bases, J lost 0 bases, and 10 bases lay in between. The CDR3 bases are TGTGCCAGCAGCTCGGACGGGATAGCCAAAAACATTCAGTACTTC. Translating it yields CASSSDGIAKNIQYF.

V gene TRBV5-1 combines with J gene TRBJ2-1; D ambiguous. The CDR3 has 16 residues. Germline CDR1 and CDR2: SGHRS and YFSETQ. Trimming took off 0 bases at V and 4 bases at J, with 14 bases between the two ends. The CDR3 nucleotides read TGCGCCAGCAGCTTGGCCTCATTGAGTCAGTACAATGAGCAGTTCTTC. This translates into CASSLASLSQYNEQFF.

The chain links TRBV27 to TRBJ1-2, with 10 bases matching TRBD1. CDR1 is MNHEY and CDR2 is SMNVEV in the germline V gene (reference sequence). This CDR3 has 13 amino acids. After removal of 6 bases from V and 5 bases from J, the junction contained 3 bases not matched to a gene. The CDR3 here is CASRGTGAYGYTF. CDR3 DNA sequence: TGTGCCAGCAGGGGGACAGGGGCGTATGGCTACACCTTC.

This clonotype was found once. It may be a read error: a sequence one base away is much more abundant. The V gene is TRBV9, the J gene TRBJ2-5; no reliable D call. There are 12 residues in the CDR3. CDR1 is SGDLS, CDR2 YYNGEE, per germline. Trimming took off 1 base at V and 0 bases at J, with 1 base between the two ends. The CDR3 loop is CASSVNQETQYF. CDR3 coding DNA: TGTGCCAGCAGCGTAAACCAAGAGACCCAGTACTTC.

The rearrangement uses TRBV9 and TRBJ1-5; D unclear. The V and J ends lost 4 bases and 0 bases respectively, with 11 bases between them. Germline CDR1 is SGDLS and CDR2 is YYNGEE. CDR3 size: 15 residues. CDR3 region: CASSPAGFSNQPQHF. The CDR3 DNA is TGTGCCAGCAGCCCCGCGGGATTTAGCAATCAGCCCCAGCATTTT.

In its sample, this clonotype was seen many times. The chain links TRBV2 to TRBJ2-5, with D tentatively TRBD1 (5 bases). CDR1 SNHLY and CDR2 FYNNEI come from the germline V gene. This CDR3 region has 16 residues. V dropped 3 bases and J dropped 5 bases, with 19 bases sitting between them. The CDR3 loop is CASSEFGQGGAETQYF. Here the CDR3 DNA reads TGTGCCAGCAGTGAGTTCGGCCAGGGTGGAGCGGAGACCCAGTACTTC.

J is TRBJ2-7 and V is TRBV20-1, with 11 bases lining up with TRBD1. Germline V gene sequence: CDR1 DFQATT, CDR2 SNEGSKA (reference sequence). J was trimmed by 0 bases and V by 1 base; bases with no gene match: 2. CDR3 length equals 15 residues. CDR3 sequence reads: CSARGTGGPSYEQYF. In nucleotides, the CDR3 is TGCAGTGCTAGAGGGACAGGGGGCCCCTCCTACGAGCAGTACTTC.

This clonotype was seen a few times. The chain carries TRBV6-2 or TRBV6-3 and TRBJ2-1, with TRBD2 matching over 14 bases. This CDR3 has 16 amino acids. V lost 0 bases to trimming and J lost 8 bases; unmatched junction nucleotides: 3. CDR1 and CDR2 (germline): MNHEY, SVGEGT. The CDR3 DNA is TGTGCCAGCAGTTACTCCTGGACTAGCGGGAGGCATGAGCAGTTCTTC. It encodes CASSYSWTSGRHEQFF.

This clonotype was seen more than once but under ten times. The V call is TRBV30, the J call TRBJ2-7; either TRBD1 or TRBD2 may supply D (5 bases each). The CDR3 loop spans 17 amino acids. Deletions cut 1 base from V and 5 bases from J, with 24 bases between. Germline V gene lookup returns CDR1 GTSNPN and CDR2 SVGIG (reference sequence). The CDR3 coding sequence is TGTGCCTGGAGTGACATGGGACGGGGACGGCTCCTGAACGAGCAGTACTTC. It encodes CAWSDMGRGRLLNEQYF.

This clonotype was observed a handful of times. The chain links TRBV15 to TRBJ1-1; TRBD1 might be the D (6 bases). The germline gives CDR1 LNHNV, CDR2 YYDKDF (reference sequence). Trimming cost V 6 bases and J 2 bases, with 10 bases left between them. The CDR3 length is 13 residues. CDR3 sequence (DNA): TGTGCCACCAGTCGGACAGATAACACTGAAGCTTTCTTT. It yields the protein CATSRTDNTEAFF.

This clonotype has at least ten counts. The J gene is TRBJ2-2, the V gene TRBV6-9; possibly TRBD1 for D (6 bases). With 3 bases removed from V and 0 bases from J, the gap between germline ends came to 17 bases. Looked up from germline, CDR1 is MNHGY and CDR2 is SVAAGI. This CDR3 comprises 18 residues. CDR3 residues: CASSYRALTGANTGELFF. The CDR3 DNA reads as TGTGCCAGCAGTTACAGGGCATTGACAGGCGCGAACACCGGGGAGCTGTTTTTT.

The chain combines TRBV5-1 with TRBJ2-5, with D possibly TRBD2 on 6 matching bases. Per the germline V gene, CDR1 is SGHRS and CDR2 is YFSETQ. The CDR3 loop spans 15 amino acids. Between the trimmed V and J ends, which lost 0 bases and 2 bases, there was a span of 11 bases. The CDR3 sequence is CASSLAGRFQETQYF. CDR3 DNA sequence: TGCGCCAGCAGCTTGGCAGGGAGGTTTCAAGAGACCCAGTACTTC.

This clonotype was observed a handful of times. The chain combines TRBV7-3 with TRBJ2-7, with D perhaps being TRBD1 or TRBD2 (5 bases each). The germline V gene has CDR1 SGHTA and CDR2 FQGTGA. V was cut by 6 bases and J by 5 bases, with 14 bases left in between. This CDR3 has 13 amino acids. CDR3 residues: CASSPVGENEQYF. The DNA of the CDR3 is TGTGCCAGCAGTCCCGTGGGGGAAAACGAGCAGTACTTC. Filled out from reference TRBV7-3 and TRBJ2-7, the complete variable domain reads GAGVSQTPSNKVTEKGKYVELRCDPISGHTALYWYRQSLGQGPEFLIYFQGTGAADDSGLPNDRFFAVRPEGSVSTLKIQRTERGDSAVYLCASSPVGENEQYFGPGTRLTVT.

In this sample, this clonotype turned up a few times. This may stem from a read error, because a much larger clone lies one nucleotide away. The chain combines TRBV18 with TRBJ1-5; TRBD1 aligns across 9 bases. V shed 8 bases, J shed 2 bases, and the junction held 1 base outside the gene matches. The CDR3 is 13 residues long. Germline CDR1 reads KGHSH; CDR2 reads LQKENI. The CDR3 protein is CASGDRGNQPQHF. The CDR3 DNA reads TGTGCCAGCGGGGACAGGGGCAATCAGCCCCAGCATTTT.

There are many counts of this clonotype. Its ends do not fully match the called genes, so a read error is possible. CDR3 protein: CASSNGYEQYF. The DNA for the CDR3 is TGTGCCAGCAGCAACGGGTACGAGCAGTACTTC. The V call is TRBV5-1, the J call TRBJ2-7; the D is unclear. The CDR3 has 11 amino acids. From germline, CDR1 is SGHRS and CDR2 YFSETQ.

The V gene is TRBV20-1, the J gene TRBJ2-1; TRBD2 aligns across 10 bases. The germline gives CDR1 DFQATT, CDR2 SNEGSKA (reference sequence). V lost 3 bases and J lost 0; bases outside the gene matches: 11. The CDR3 has 18 amino acids. The CDR3: CSASKEGLAGVSYNEQFF. CDR3 sequence (DNA): TGCAGTGCTAGCAAAGAGGGTCTAGCGGGAGTCTCCTACAATGAGCAGTTCTTC.